This entry lists 24 T cell receptor beta chains sequenced from one sample in a study of T cells in Graves' hyperthyroidism and ophthalmopathy. The TCR beta CDR3 regions underwent amplification using RNA transcripts as the source. In the first-round RT-PCR of the TCR CDR3, the HTBI primer set was used. TCRdb called the multiplex PCR reads again in MiXCR, with one record for every CDR3 protein. The data show around 380,000 distinct CDR3 sequences, with approximately 13% seen just once and under 25% held by the top ten. Material for sequencing was blood. The source of these receptors is a man aged 25 to 40 with Graves' hyperthyroidism that later progressed to Graves' ophthalmopathy.

This clonotype was detected a few times. V usage is TRBV27 and J usage is TRBJ2-7, with 8 bases that match TRBD2. Germline values: CDR1 MNHEY, CDR2 SMNVEV (reference sequence). The CDR3 totals 14 residues. V gave up 8 bases and J gave up 3 bases; unmatched junction bases: 9. The chain's CDR3 is CASLVGTRRYEQYF. The CDR3 DNA reads TGTGCCAGCCTAGTGGGGACTAGGCGCTACGAGCAGTACTTC.

Remarks on this clonotype: One base away lies a much larger clone, so this may be a sequencing read error. The chain joins TRBV5-1 to TRBJ1-2; 8 bases map to TRBD1. The CDR3 runs 14 residues. The germline gives CDR1 SGHRS, CDR2 YFSETQ. The V gene end was trimmed by 4 bases and the J gene end by 2 bases; junction bases not matched to a gene: 4. The CDR3 region is CASSATGGNYGYTF. The CDR3 DNA reads as TGCGCCAGCAGCGCCACAGGGGGGAACTATGGCTACACCTTC.

This clonotype has at least ten counts. Written as DNA, the CDR3 is TGTGCCAGCAGCTTAGCACAACCCCCTAGCACAGATACGCAGTATTTT. This gives the protein CASSLAQPPSTDTQYF. J is TRBJ2-3 and V is TRBV7-2; D not certain. Between the trimmed V and J ends, which lost 0 bases and 0 bases, there was a span of 10 bases. Per the germline V gene, CDR1 is SGHTA and CDR2 is FQGNSA. The CDR3 spans 16 residues.

The chain uses TRBV4-1 and TRBJ1-5, with D hard to call. The V gene's germline CDR1 is MGHRA and CDR2 YSYEKL. This CDR3 comprises 17 residues. Trimming took off 0 bases at V and 0 bases at J, with 12 bases between the two ends. CDR3 protein: CASSQDLGPPSNQPQHF. The CDR3, as DNA: TGCGCCAGCAGCCAAGATCTAGGACCCCCTAGCAATCAGCCCCAGCATTTT.

This clonotype has only a few counts. J is TRBJ1-1 and V is TRBV7-8, with 7 bases fitting TRBD1. Germline V gives CDR1 SGHVS, CDR2 FQNEAQ. The J segment lost 4 bases and the V segment lost 6 bases, leaving 5 bases of the junction unmatched. The CDR3 is 13 residues long. The CDR3 DNA reads as TGTGCCAGCAGAGCAGGGGGAGGCACTGAAGCTTTCTTT. Amino acids: CASRAGGGTEAFF.

This clonotype appeared many times. The CDR3 DNA follows: TGTGCCAGCAGTTTACAGGGATCCTATAATTCACCCCTCCACTTT. It encodes CASSLQGSYNSPLHF. The chain recombines TRBV12-3 or TRBV12-4 with TRBJ1-6, with a possible D match to TRBD1 (5 bases). Trimming shortened V by 2 bases and J by 1 base, and 6 bases separated the two germline ends. This CDR3 spans 15 amino acids.

The sample holds a few counts of this clonotype. The V gene is TRBV20-1, the J gene TRBJ1-6; D gene uncertain. Germline lookup yields CDR1 DFQATT and CDR2 SNEGSKA (reference sequence). V lost 6 bases to trimming and J lost 10 bases, with 19 bases between them. There are 14 residues in the CDR3. For the CDR3, the DNA is TGCAGTGCCAAACCAAACTCGGTTGGGTCACCCCTCCACTTT. Its protein is CSAKPNSVGSPLHF.

This clonotype has more than one count but fewer than ten. The chain joins TRBV4-1 to TRBJ2-3; 9 bases map to TRBD1. The ends lost 0 bases at V and 4 bases at J; junction bases unmatched: 8. Germline CDR1 is MGHRA and CDR2 is YSYEKL. CDR3 length: 17 amino acids. CDR3 sequence reads: CASSQDGTGSRADTQYF. CDR3 nucleotides: TGCGCCAGCAGCCAAGACGGGACAGGGTCTCGTGCAGATACGCAGTATTTT.

This clonotype was observed a few times. The chain joins TRBV25-1 to TRBJ2-7; D is tentatively TRBD1 or TRBD2 (5 bases each). The germline CDR1 and CDR2 sequences are MGHDK and SYGVNS. V gave up 3 bases and J gave up 4 bases, with 16 bases separating them. The CDR3 has 15 residues. The chain's CDR3 is CASSDGTARSYEQYF. DNA of the CDR3: TGTGCCAGCAGTGACGGGACGGCCCGGAGTTACGAGCAGTACTTC.

This clonotype was found many times. The J gene is TRBJ1-1, the V gene TRBV2; 7 bases are a match to TRBD1. This CDR3 has 16 amino acids. Per the germline V gene, CDR1 is SNHLY and CDR2 is FYNNEI. J lost 1 base, V lost 6 bases, and 11 bases had no gene match. Here the CDR3 DNA reads TGTGCCAGCAGCCACCCCCAGGACAGGTGGAACACTGAAGCTTTCTTT. Amino acids: CASSHPQDRWNTEAFF.

This clonotype was counted ten times or more. This chain connects TRBV5-5 to TRBJ1-1; D call uncertain. CDR1 is SGHKS and CDR2 is YYEKEE in the germline V gene (reference sequence). This CDR3 has 13 amino acids. The V gene lost 5 bases and the J gene lost 6 bases, with 14 bases spanning the gap. The CDR3 here is CASSAGRTPEAFF. CDR3 nucleotide sequence: TGTGCCAGCAGTGCCGGCAGGACCCCTGAAGCTTTCTTT. The entire variable domain, with the rest obtained from reference TRBV5-5 and TRBJ1-1, is as follows: DAGVTQSPTHLIKTRGQQVTLRCSPISGHKSVSWYQQVLGQGPQFIFQYYEKEERGRGNFPDRFSARQFPNYSSELNVNALLLGDSALYLCASSAGRTPEAFFGQGTRLTVV.

The rearrangement uses TRBV6-1 and TRBJ2-2, with 8 bases identical to TRBD2. CDR3 length: 14 residues. Germline lookup yields CDR1 MNHNS and CDR2 SASEGT. V dropped 5 bases and J dropped 6; count of bases not matched to a gene: 5. The CDR3 protein is CASSTGTSAGELFF. The CDR3 DNA sequence: TGTGCCAGCAGTACCGGGACTAGTGCCGGGGAGCTGTTTTTT.

This clonotype came up many times. The chain links TRBV28 to TRBJ2-7; D not certain. V was pared by 6 bases and J by 0 bases, with 9 bases between. Germline assignment: CDR1 MDHEN and CDR2 SYDVKM. CDR3 length: 13 amino acids. In DNA, the CDR3 is TGTGCCAGCAGCCTGGACGGCTCCTACGAGCAGTACTTC. Translated, it gives CASSLDGSYEQYF.

This clonotype was observed many times. The chain carries TRBV6-1 and TRBJ1-1, with D tentatively TRBD1 (6 bases). Deletions cut 5 bases from V and 1 base from J, with 14 bases between. The CDR3 has 15 residues. Germline-derived CDR1 and CDR2 are MNHNS and SASEGT. Written as DNA, the CDR3 is TGTGCCAGCAGTATAGGGGCAGGGGCGAACACTGAAGCTTTCTTT. Amino acids: CASSIGAGANTEAFF.

CDR3 sequence reads: CASSMDRGLRNSPLHF. The CDR3 DNA follows: TGTGCCAGTAGTATGGACAGGGGGTTAAGGAATTCACCCCTCCACTTT. The rearrangement joins TRBV19 to TRBJ1-6, with 10 bases identical to TRBD1. V was pared by 3 bases and J by 7 bases, with 6 bases of the junction left unmatched. The CDR3 spans 16 residues. Germline CDR1 is LNHDA and CDR2 is SQIVND (reference sequence).

The J gene is TRBJ2-1, the V gene TRBV18; D assignment may be TRBD1 or TRBD2 (5 bases each). Germline loops: CDR1 KGHSH, CDR2 LQKENI. This CDR3 region has 13 residues. The ends were cut back, 0 bases at V and 7 bases at J, with 7 bases in the middle. The CDR3 protein is CASSPPGVNEQFF. CDR3 DNA: TGTGCCAGCTCACCACCGGGGGTGAATGAGCAGTTCTTC.

The chain employs TRBV29-1 and TRBJ1-2; perhaps TRBD1 as D (6 bases). V was shortened by 4 bases and J by 2 bases, with 8 bases between the two germline ends. This CDR3 is built from 12 residues. Germline V gene data show CDR1 as SQVTM and CDR2 as ANQGSEA. CDR3 in amino acids: CSVVGGNYGYTF. Here the CDR3 DNA reads TGCAGCGTTGTAGGGGGAAACTATGGCTACACCTTC.

The V and J genes are TRBV6-2 or TRBV6-3 and TRBJ1-5; tentative D call: TRBD1 (5 bases). V lost 4 bases and J 2 bases, leaving 12 bases between the germline ends. The CDR3 spans 15 residues. Germline CDR1 reads MNHEY; CDR2 reads SVGEGT. The DNA of the CDR3 is TGTGCCAGCAGTTGGGGGGTAGAGGGCAATCAGCCCCAGCATTTT. Encoded protein: CASSWGVEGNQPQHF.

The rearrangement joins TRBV7-2 to TRBJ2-4; D is perhaps TRBD2 (7 bases). The V gene lost 2 bases and the J gene lost 4 bases, with 21 bases spanning the gap. CDR3 size: 18 residues. CDR1 and CDR2 (germline): SGHTA, FQGNSA. The chain's CDR3 is CASSLRGGGGAGKNIQYF. CDR3 in DNA: TGTGCCAGCAGCTTAAGGGGGGGCGGGGGCGCTGGGAAAAACATTCAGTACTTC.

This clonotype has ten or more counts. The chain carries TRBV4-1 and TRBJ2-7; 8 bases agree with TRBD1. The CDR3 covers 15 residues. V was pared by 2 bases and J by 2 bases, with 5 bases of the junction left unmatched. Per germline, CDR1 MGHRA and CDR2 YSYEKL. For the CDR3, the DNA is TGCGCCAGCAGCCAAAAGGGGACAGGCACCTACGAGCAGTACTTC. Amino acid sequence: CASSQKGTGTYEQYF.

This clonotype appeared many times. The chain uses TRBV13 and TRBJ2-2, with 7 bases matching TRBD2. The length of the CDR3 is 14 residues. CDR1 and CDR2 (germline): PRHDT, FYEKMQ (reference sequence). Unmatched junction bases numbered 1, after V lost 4 bases and J lost 2 bases. CDR3 protein: CASSSGLNTGELFF. The DNA for the CDR3 is TGTGCCAGCAGCTCGGGACTAAACACCGGGGAGCTGTTTTTT.

CDR3 sequence reads: CASSQVRDGEAFF. The CDR3 DNA sequence: TGCGCCAGCAGCCAAGTCCGGGACGGTGAAGCTTTCTTT. This chain links TRBV4-1 with TRBJ1-1, with a possible D match to TRBD1 (5 bases). The germline V gene has CDR1 MGHRA and CDR2 YSYEKL. The CDR3 is 13 residues long. The germline V and J ends were trimmed by 1 base and 7 bases, with 10 bases remaining between them.

This clonotype was counted at least ten times. The CDR3 spells CASSLTGGSMNTEAFF. The CDR3 region has the DNA TGTGCCAGCAGTTTGACAGGGGGCAGTATGAACACTGAAGCTTTCTTT. The chain joins TRBV27 to TRBJ1-1; TRBD1 agrees at 10 bases. The J segment lost 0 bases and the V segment lost 3 bases, leaving 4 bases of the junction unmatched. The CDR3 consists of 16 residues. CDR1 is MNHEY and CDR2 is SMNVEV in the germline V gene (reference sequence).

The table lists this clonotype with a few counts. A read error may produce the germline difference seen at one junction end. This chain joins TRBV11-2 and TRBJ1-4, with D hard to call. Germline CDR1 SGHAT, CDR2 FQNNGV. There are 15 residues in the CDR3. The CDR3 sequence is CASSQYITTNEKLFF. Here the CDR3 DNA reads TGCGCCAGCAGCCAATACATAACAACTAATGAAAAACTGTTTTTT.